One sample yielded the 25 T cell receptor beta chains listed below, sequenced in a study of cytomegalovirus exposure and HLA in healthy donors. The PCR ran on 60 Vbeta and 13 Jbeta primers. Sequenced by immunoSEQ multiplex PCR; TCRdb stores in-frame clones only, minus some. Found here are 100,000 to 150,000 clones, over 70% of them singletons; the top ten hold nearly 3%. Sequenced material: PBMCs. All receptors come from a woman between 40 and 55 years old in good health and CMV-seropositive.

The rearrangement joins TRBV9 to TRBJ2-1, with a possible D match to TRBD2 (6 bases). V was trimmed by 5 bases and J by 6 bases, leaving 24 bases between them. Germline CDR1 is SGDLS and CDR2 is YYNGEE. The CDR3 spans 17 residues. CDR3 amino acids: CASRDPGTLGRPNEQFF. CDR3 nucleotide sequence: TGTGCCAGCAGAGACCCCGGGACTCTAGGCCGCCCCAATGAGCAGTTCTTC.

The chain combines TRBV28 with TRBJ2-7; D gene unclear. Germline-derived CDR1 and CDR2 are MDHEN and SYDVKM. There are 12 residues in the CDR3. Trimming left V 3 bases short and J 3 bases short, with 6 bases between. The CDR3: CASSFLFYEQYF. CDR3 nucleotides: TGTGCCAGCAGTTTCCTCTTCTACGAGCAGTACTTC.

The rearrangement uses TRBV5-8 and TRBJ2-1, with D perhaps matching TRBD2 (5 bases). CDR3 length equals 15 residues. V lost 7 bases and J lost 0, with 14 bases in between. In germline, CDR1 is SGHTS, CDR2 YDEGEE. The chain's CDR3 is CASGSYQISYNEQFF. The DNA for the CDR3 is TGTGCCAGCGGGAGCTACCAAATCTCCTACAATGAGCAGTTCTTC.

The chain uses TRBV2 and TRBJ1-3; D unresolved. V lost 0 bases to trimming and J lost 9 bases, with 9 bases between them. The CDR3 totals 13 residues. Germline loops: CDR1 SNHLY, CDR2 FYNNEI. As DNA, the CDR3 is TGTGCCAGCAGTGAAGCGCGGGGAGGCACCATATATTTT. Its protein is CASSEARGGTIYF.

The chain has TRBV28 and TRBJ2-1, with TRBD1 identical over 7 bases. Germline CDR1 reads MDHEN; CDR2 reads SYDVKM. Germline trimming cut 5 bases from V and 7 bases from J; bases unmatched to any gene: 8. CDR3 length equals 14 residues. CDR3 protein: CASSPQGQTNEQFF. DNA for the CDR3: TGTGCCAGCAGTCCGCAGGGACAGACAAATGAGCAGTTCTTC.

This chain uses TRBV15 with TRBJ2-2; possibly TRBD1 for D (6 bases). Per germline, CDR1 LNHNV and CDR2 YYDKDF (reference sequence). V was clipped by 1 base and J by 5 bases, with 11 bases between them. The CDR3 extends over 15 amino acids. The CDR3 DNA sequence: TGTGCCACCAGCAGAGCAGGGGCCTCGACCGGGGAGCTGTTTTTT. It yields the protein CATSRAGASTGELFF.

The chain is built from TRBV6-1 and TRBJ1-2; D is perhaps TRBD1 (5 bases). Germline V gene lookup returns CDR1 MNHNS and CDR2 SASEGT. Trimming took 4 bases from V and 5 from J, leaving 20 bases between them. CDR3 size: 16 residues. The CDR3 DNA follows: TGTGCCAGCAGTGGGGGCTATCCACCGAACCTGTATGGCTACACCTTC. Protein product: CASSGGYPPNLYGYTF.

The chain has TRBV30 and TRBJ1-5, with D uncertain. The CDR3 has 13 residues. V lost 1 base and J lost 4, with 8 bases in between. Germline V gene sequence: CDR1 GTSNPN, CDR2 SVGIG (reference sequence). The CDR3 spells CAWSAQKNQPQHF. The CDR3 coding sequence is TGTGCCTGGAGTGCCCAGAAAAATCAGCCCCAGCATTTT. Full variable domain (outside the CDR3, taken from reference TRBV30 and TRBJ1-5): SQTIHQWPATLVQPVGSPLSLECTVEGTSNPNLYWYRQAAGRGLQLLFYSVGIGQISSEVPQNLSASRPQDRQFILSSKKLLLSDSGFYLCAWSAQKNQPQHFGDGTRLSIL.

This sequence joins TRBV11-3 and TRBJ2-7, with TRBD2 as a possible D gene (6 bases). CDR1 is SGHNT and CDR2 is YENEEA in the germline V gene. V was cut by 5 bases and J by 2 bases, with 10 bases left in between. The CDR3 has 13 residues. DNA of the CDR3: TGTGCCAGCAGCGCGGGACCGACCTACGAGCAGTACTTC. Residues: CASSAGPTYEQYF.

CDR3: CASSLYGLETDTQYF. DNA for the CDR3: TGCGCCAGCAGCTTGTACGGACTTGAAACAGATACGCAGTATTTT. The chain is built from TRBV5-1 and TRBJ2-3, with D possibly TRBD2 on 5 matching bases. Trimming took off 1 base at V and 3 bases at J, with 12 bases between the two ends. CDR1 is SGHRS and CDR2 is YFSETQ in the germline V gene. The CDR3 extends over 15 amino acids.

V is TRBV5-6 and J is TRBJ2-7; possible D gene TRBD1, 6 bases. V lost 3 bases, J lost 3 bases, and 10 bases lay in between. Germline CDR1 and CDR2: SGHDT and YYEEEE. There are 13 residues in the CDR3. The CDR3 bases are TGTGCCAGCAGCTCCCAACAGGGCTACGAGCAGTACTTC. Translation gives CASSSQQGYEQYF.

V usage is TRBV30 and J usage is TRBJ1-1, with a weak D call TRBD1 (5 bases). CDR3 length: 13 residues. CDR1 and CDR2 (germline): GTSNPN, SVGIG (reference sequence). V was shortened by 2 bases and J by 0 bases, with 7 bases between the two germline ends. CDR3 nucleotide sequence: TGTGCCTGGAGTCCAGGGTTGAACACTGAAGCTTTCTTT. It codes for CAWSPGLNTEAFF. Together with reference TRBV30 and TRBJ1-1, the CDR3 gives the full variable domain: SQTIHQWPATLVQPVGSPLSLECTVEGTSNPNLYWYRQAAGRGLQLLFYSVGIGQISSEVPQNLSASRPQDRQFILSSKKLLLSDSGFYLCAWSPGLNTEAFFGQGTRLTVV.

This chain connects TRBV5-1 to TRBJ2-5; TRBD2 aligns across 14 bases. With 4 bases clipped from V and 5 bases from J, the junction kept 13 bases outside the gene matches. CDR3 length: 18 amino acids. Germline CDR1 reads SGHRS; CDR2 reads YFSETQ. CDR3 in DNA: TGCGCCAGCAGCCCGGAACCGGGACTAGCGGGAGTACGGGAGACCCAGTACTTC. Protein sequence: CASSPEPGLAGVRETQYF.

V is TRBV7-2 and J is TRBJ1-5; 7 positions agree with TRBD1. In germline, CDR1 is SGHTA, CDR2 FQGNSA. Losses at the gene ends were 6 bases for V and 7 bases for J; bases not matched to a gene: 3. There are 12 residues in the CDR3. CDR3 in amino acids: CASRTGDQPQHF. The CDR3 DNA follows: TGTGCCAGCAGAACAGGGGACCAGCCCCAGCATTTT. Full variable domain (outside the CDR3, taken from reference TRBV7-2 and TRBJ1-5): GAGVSQSPSNKVTEKGKDVELRCDPISGHTALYWYRQSLGQGLEFLIYFQGNSAPDKSGLPSDRFSAERTGGSVSTLTIQRTQQEDSAVYLCASRTGDQPQHFGDGTRLSIL.

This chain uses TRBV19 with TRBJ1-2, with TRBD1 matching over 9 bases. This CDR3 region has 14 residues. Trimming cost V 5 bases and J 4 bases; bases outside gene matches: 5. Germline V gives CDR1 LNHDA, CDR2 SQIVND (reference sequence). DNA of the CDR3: TGTGCCAGTAGTCGCCGGGACAGGGCCTATGGCTACACCTTC. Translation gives CASSRRDRAYGYTF.

The CDR3 DNA is TGCGCCAGCACTCTAGCGGGGGATGAGCAGTTCTTC. Residues: CASTLAGDEQFF. The chain combines TRBV5-1 with TRBJ2-1; 10 positions agree with TRBD2. There are 12 residues in the CDR3. In germline, CDR1 is SGHRS, CDR2 YFSETQ. V dropped 6 bases and J dropped 8; count of bases not matched to a gene: 2.

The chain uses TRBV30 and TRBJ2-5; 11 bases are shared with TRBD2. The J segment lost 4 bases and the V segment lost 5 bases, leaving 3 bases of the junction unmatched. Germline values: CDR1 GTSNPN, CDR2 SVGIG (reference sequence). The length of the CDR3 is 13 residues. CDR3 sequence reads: CAWRLAGPETQYF. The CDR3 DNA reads TGTGCCTGGCGACTAGCGGGGCCAGAGACCCAGTACTTC.

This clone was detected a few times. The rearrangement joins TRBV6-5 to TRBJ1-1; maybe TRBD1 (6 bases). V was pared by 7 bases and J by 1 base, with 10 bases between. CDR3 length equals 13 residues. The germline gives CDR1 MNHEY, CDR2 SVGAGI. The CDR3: CASTDRSNTEAFF. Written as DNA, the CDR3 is TGTGCCAGCACCGACAGGTCGAACACTGAAGCTTTCTTT.

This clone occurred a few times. The CDR3 sequence is CASSLLGQGAGQPQHF. In DNA form, the CDR3 reads TGTGCCAGCAGTTTATTGGGACAGGGGGCCGGTCAGCCCCAGCATTTT. The gene calls are TRBV27 and TRBJ1-5, with TRBD1 matching 12 bases. The length of the CDR3 is 16 residues. CDR1 MNHEY and CDR2 SMNVEV come from the germline V gene (reference sequence). After removal of 1 base from V and 6 bases from J, the junction contained 4 bases not matched to a gene.

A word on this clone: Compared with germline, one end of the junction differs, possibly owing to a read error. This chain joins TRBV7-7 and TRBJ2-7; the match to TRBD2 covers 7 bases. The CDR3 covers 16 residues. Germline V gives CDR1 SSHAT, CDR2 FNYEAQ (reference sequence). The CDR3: CASSFQRGSLSYEQYF. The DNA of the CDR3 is TGTGCTAGCAGCTTCCAACGCGGGAGCCTCTCCTACGAGCAGTACTTC.

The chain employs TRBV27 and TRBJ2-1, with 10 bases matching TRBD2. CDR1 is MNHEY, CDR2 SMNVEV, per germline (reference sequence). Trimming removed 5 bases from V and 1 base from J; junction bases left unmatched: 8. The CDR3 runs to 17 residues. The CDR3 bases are TGTGCCAGCAGTCCGCGGACTAGCGGTAGATCCTACAATGAGCAGTTCTTC. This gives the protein CASSPRTSGRSYNEQFF.

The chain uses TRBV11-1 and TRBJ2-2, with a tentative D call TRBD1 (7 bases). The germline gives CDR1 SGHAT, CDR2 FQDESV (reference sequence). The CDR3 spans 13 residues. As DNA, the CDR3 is TGTGCAGGCGGGACAGCGAACACCGGGGAGCTGTTTTTT. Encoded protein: CAGGTANTGELFF.

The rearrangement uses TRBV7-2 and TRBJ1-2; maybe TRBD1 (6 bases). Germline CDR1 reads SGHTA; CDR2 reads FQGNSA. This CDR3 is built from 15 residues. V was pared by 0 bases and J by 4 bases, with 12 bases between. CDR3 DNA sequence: TGTGCCAGCAGCTTAGCTGGGGGAGGGGGCTATGGCTACACCTTC. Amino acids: CASSLAGGGGYGYTF.

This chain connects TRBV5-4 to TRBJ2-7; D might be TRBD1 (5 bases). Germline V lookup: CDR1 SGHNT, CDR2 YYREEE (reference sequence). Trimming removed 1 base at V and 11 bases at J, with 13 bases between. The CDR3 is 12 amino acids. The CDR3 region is CASSLYGEGEYF. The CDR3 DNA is TGTGCCAGCAGCTTGTATGGTGAAGGGGAGTACTTC.

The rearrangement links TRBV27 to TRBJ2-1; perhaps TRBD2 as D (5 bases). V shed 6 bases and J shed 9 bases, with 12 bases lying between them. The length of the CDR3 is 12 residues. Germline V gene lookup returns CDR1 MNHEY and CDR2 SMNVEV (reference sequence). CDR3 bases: TGTGCCAGCAGCGTTGGGGAGAGTGAGCAGTTCTTC. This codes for CASSVGESEQFF.